Described below is a single T cell receptor beta chain sequence and its context. Its antigen is as yet unknown. One base away lies a much larger clone, so this may be a sequencing read error. This record comes from a study of T cells in Graves' hyperthyroidism and ophthalmopathy. Findings and limits, study-wide: Ophthalmopathy was distinguished from stable hyperthyroidism by 13 V-J signatures.

What was amplified from RNA transcripts were TCR beta CDR3 regions. Using the HTBI primer set, a first-round RT-PCR was run on the TCR CDR3. TCRdb reanalysed the multiplex PCR reads using MiXCR and keeps one entry per CDR3 protein. The sample carries a few hundred thousand distinct CDR3 sequences, approximately 49% recorded once. The sequence was collected from an adult woman with Graves' disease, either hyperthyroidism or ophthalmopathy (not recorded which). Sequenced sample: peripheral blood or thyroid tissue (not recorded which).

The CDR3: CASKGGGNFGEQYF. The CDR3 coding sequence is TGTGCCAGCAAGGGGGGAGGTAACTTCGGCGAGCAGTACTTC. The rearrangement joins TRBV6-6 to TRBJ2-7; D may be TRBD1 or TRBD2 (6 bases each). V shed 7 bases and J shed 6 bases, with 19 bases lying between them. Germline loops: CDR1 MNHNY, CDR2 SVGAGI (reference sequence). This CDR3 is 14 amino acids long.